The 5 T cell receptor beta chains below come from one sample, sequenced in a study of T cells in Graves' hyperthyroidism and ophthalmopathy. From RNA transcripts, TCR beta CDR3 regions were amplified. During a first-round RT-PCR of the TCR CDR3, the HTBI primer set was used. TCRdb re-called the multiplex PCR reads with MiXCR, one entry per CDR3 protein. Among over 250,000 distinct CDR3 sequences listed, approximately 26% were seen once. Sequenced input: blood. These receptors were taken from a man aged 40-49 years with Graves' hyperthyroidism that later progressed to Graves' ophthalmopathy.

This clonotype was detected ten times or more. The rearrangement links TRBV12-3 or TRBV12-4 to TRBJ1-5, with 9 bases matching TRBD1. This CDR3 spans 15 amino acids. Germline trimming cut 5 bases from V and 0 bases from J; bases unmatched to any gene: 2. Here the CDR3 DNA reads TGTGCCAGCAGTCCGGGACAGGGTAGCAATCAGCCCCAGCATTTT. It is translated as CASSPGQGSNQPQHF.

This chain joins TRBV30 and TRBJ2-7; 10 positions match TRBD1. The CDR3 runs to 16 residues. In germline, CDR1 is GTSNPN, CDR2 SVGIG (reference sequence). V was clipped by 2 bases and J by 7 bases; unmatched bases: 14. The CDR3 region has the DNA TGTGCCTGGAGTACGCTTGACAGGGGGCCCCTCAAGGAGCAGTACTTC. Residues: CAWSTLDRGPLKEQYF.

The rearrangement joins TRBV6-1 to TRBJ1-1; D is possibly TRBD1 (5 bases). The CDR3 runs 14 residues. The V end was cut by 7 bases, the J end by 3 bases, with 15 bases between. Germline V gene data show CDR1 as MNHNS and CDR2 as SASEGT. The CDR3 DNA reads as TGTGCCAGCATCGCACAGGACCCAGACACTGAAGCTTTCTTT. Amino acids: CASIAQDPDTEAFF.

This clonotype was seen at least ten times. V usage is TRBV12-3 or TRBV12-4 and J usage is TRBJ1-2; a possible D gene is TRBD1 (5 bases). This CDR3 has 15 residues. The V gene lost 5 bases and the J gene lost 2 bases, with 15 bases spanning the gap. The CDR3 DNA is TGTGCCAGCAGTACCCACCGGGACGCAAACTATGGCTACACCTTC. Its translation: CASSTHRDANYGYTF.

V gene TRBV28 combines with J gene TRBJ2-7; 10 positions match TRBD1. Per germline, CDR1 MDHEN and CDR2 SYDVKM. The J segment lost 0 bases and the V segment lost 5 bases, leaving 10 bases of the junction unmatched. This CDR3 contains 17 residues. The CDR3 sequence: CASSPLSGTGVSYEQYF. The DNA for the CDR3 is TGTGCCAGCAGTCCTCTTTCCGGGACAGGGGTCTCCTACGAGCAGTACTTC.